These 18 T cell receptor beta chains came from one sample sequenced in a study of cytomegalovirus exposure and HLA in healthy donors. PCR employed 60 Vbeta and 13 Jbeta primers. Profiled with immunoSEQ multiplex PCR; TCRdb holds only in-frame clones, not every one. The profile shows 85,000 to 95,000 clones, approximately 63% of them singletons. The sequencing input was PBMCs. Receptor source: a woman under 40 in good health and CMV-seronegative.

This clone was seen a handful of times. The chain couples TRBV30 to TRBJ2-2; D is perhaps TRBD1 (6 bases). This CDR3 spans 18 amino acids. Trimming removed 0 bases from V and 2 bases from J, with 19 bases in between. Germline V gene lookup returns CDR1 GTSNPN and CDR2 SVGIG (reference sequence). CDR3 amino acids: CAWSVRRWGTTNTGELFF. The CDR3 region has the DNA TGTGCCTGGAGTGTACGACGGTGGGGGACAACAAACACCGGGGAGCTGTTTTTT. The full variable domain, its missing parts supplied by reference TRBV30 and TRBJ2-2, is SQTIHQWPATLVQPVGSPLSLECTVEGTSNPNLYWYRQAAGRGLQLLFYSVGIGQISSEVPQNLSASRPQDRQFILSSKKLLLSDSGFYLCAWSVRRWGTTNTGELFFGEGSRLTVL.

This rearrangement joins TRBV27 to TRBJ2-3, with unresolved D. Trimming removed 2 bases at V and 6 bases at J, with 12 bases between. The CDR3 extends over 14 amino acids. Germline CDR1 MNHEY, CDR2 SMNVEV (reference sequence). CDR3 residues: CASSLVTALDTQYF. CDR3 nucleotide sequence: TGTGCCAGCAGTTTAGTCACAGCACTCGATACGCAGTATTTT.

A single count supports this clone. The chain carries TRBV7-2 and TRBJ1-5, with a weak D call TRBD1 (5 bases). V lost 0 bases and J 7 bases, leaving 10 bases between the germline ends. The CDR3 contains 14 residues. Per germline, CDR1 SGHTA and CDR2 FQGNSA. The CDR3 region is CASSLAGGEQPQHF. CDR3 in DNA: TGTGCCAGCAGCTTAGCGGGGGGGGAACAGCCCCAGCATTTT.

This chain links TRBV5-1 with TRBJ2-5, with 8 bases fitting TRBD1. Germline V gives CDR1 SGHRS, CDR2 YFSETQ. Trimming cost V 4 bases and J 4 bases; bases outside gene matches: 9. The CDR3 sequence is 15 residues long. CDR3 protein: CASSPRGRGVETQYF. The CDR3 DNA reads TGCGCCAGCAGCCCCAGGGGGCGAGGGGTAGAGACCCAGTACTTC. The full variable domain, with the rest looked up from reference TRBV5-1 and TRBJ2-5, is KAGVTQTPRYLIKTRGQQVTLSCSPISGHRSVSWYQQTPGQGLQFLFEYFSETQRNKGNFPGRFSGRQFSNSRSEMNVSTLELGDSALYLCASSPRGRGVETQYFGPGTRLLVL.

J is TRBJ1-2 and V is TRBV6-1; D is uncertain. This CDR3 contains 13 residues. Germline V gives CDR1 MNHNS, CDR2 SASEGT. Between the trimmed V and J ends, which lost 5 bases and 4 bases, there was a span of 11 bases. The CDR3 nucleotides read TGTGCCAGCAGTCAGGCGAGGGTCTATGGCTACACCTTC. Protein sequence: CASSQARVYGYTF.

This clone has more than one count but fewer than ten. The chain uses TRBV19 and TRBJ1-5, with D perhaps matching TRBD1 (6 bases). The germline V gene encodes CDR1 LNHDA and CDR2 SQIVND (reference sequence). Trimming shortened V by 9 bases and J by 0 bases, and 18 bases separated the two germline ends. CDR3 size: 16 residues. The CDR3, as DNA: TGTGCCAGCGATGGGGGGGGCGGATTTAGCAATCAGCCCCAGCATTTT. Residues: CASDGGGGFSNQPQHF. The variable domain in full, completed from reference TRBV19 and TRBJ1-5, reads DGGITQSPKYLFRKEGQNVTLSCEQNLNHDAMYWYRQDPGQGLRLIYYSQIVNDFQKGDIAEGYSVSREKKESFPLTVTSAQKNPTAFYLCASDGGGGFSNQPQHFGDGTRLSIL.

The V call is TRBV7-2, the J call TRBJ2-1; 10 bases match TRBD1. CDR1 and CDR2 (germline): SGHTA, FQGNSA. The trim removed 7 bases at V and 4 bases at J, leaving 10 bases unmatched. The CDR3 loop spans 16 amino acids. Here the CDR3 reads CASTIGGDRGYNEQFF. The CDR3 DNA is TGTGCCAGCACTATAGGAGGGGACAGGGGTTACAATGAGCAGTTCTTC.

The V gene is TRBV5-3, the J gene TRBJ1-2; 7 bases align to TRBD1. TRBV5-3 has ORF status, its function being uncertain. The CDR3 has 14 residues. V lost 4 bases to trimming and J lost 6 bases; unmatched junction nucleotides: 9. CDR3 in amino acids: CARSKPGQPDGYTF. As DNA, the CDR3 is TGTGCCAGAAGCAAGCCGGGACAGCCTGATGGCTACACCTTC.

This rearrangement joins TRBV7-6 to TRBJ2-2; TRBD1 agrees at 7 bases. This CDR3 is 17 amino acids long. Trimming took 1 base from V and 1 from J; bases not matched to a gene: 6. Germline V gives CDR1 SGHVS, CDR2 FNYEAQ. CDR3 in amino acids: CASSLGSGTVNTGELFF. In nucleotides, the CDR3 is TGTGCCAGCAGCTTAGGTTCCGGGACAGTGAACACCGGGGAGCTGTTTTTT.

This chain uses TRBV5-1 with TRBJ1-2; D is uncertain. Per the germline V gene, CDR1 is SGHRS and CDR2 is YFSETQ. The CDR3 has 15 residues. The V end lost 0 bases, the J end lost 4 bases, and 13 bases lay between the germline ends. The CDR3 here is CASSLGSGLGYGYTF. CDR3 in DNA: TGCGCCAGCAGCTTGGGGAGCGGTCTGGGCTATGGCTACACCTTC.

The sample holds one count of this clone. The chain uses TRBV6-6 and TRBJ2-4, with D unresolved. The germline CDR1 and CDR2 sequences are MNHNY and SVGAGI (reference sequence). The CDR3 has 14 amino acids. Trimming cost V 8 bases and J 0 bases, with 11 bases left between them. The CDR3 bases are TGTGCCAGCCGAGCAACTATAGCCAAAAACATTCAGTACTTC. It translates to CASRATIAKNIQYF.

This clone was observed a handful of times. The chain recombines TRBV13 with TRBJ2-3; 14 bases align to TRBD2. The CDR3 totals 19 residues. The germline gives CDR1 PRHDT, CDR2 FYEKMQ (reference sequence). J was trimmed by 1 base and V by 4 bases; bases with no gene match: 10. The CDR3 spells CASSSGLAGGWGGTDTQYF. The CDR3 bases are TGTGCCAGCAGCTCCGGACTAGCGGGGGGCTGGGGGGGCACAGATACGCAGTATTTT.

The chain uses TRBV30 and TRBJ1-2; D may be TRBD1 (5 bases). Germline CDR1 is GTSNPN and CDR2 is SVGIG (reference sequence). This CDR3 has 13 residues. V lost 3 bases, J lost 0 bases, and 8 bases lay in between. Here the CDR3 reads CAWSQGPNYGYTF. The DNA of the CDR3 is TGTGCCTGGAGCCAGGGTCCTAACTATGGCTACACCTTC.

The chain uses TRBV28 and TRBJ2-2; 8 positions match TRBD2. Germline trimming cut 3 bases from V and 7 bases from J; bases unmatched to any gene: 4. The germline gives CDR1 MDHEN, CDR2 SYDVKM. The CDR3 length is 14 residues. CDR3 DNA sequence: TGTGCCAGCAGTTTCACGGGAGGGGGCGGGGAGCTGTTTTTT. Translation gives CASSFTGGGGELFF.

The chain recombines TRBV4-1 with TRBJ2-1; D uncertain. CDR3 length equals 15 residues. V was shortened by 0 bases and J by 0 bases, with 6 bases between the two germline ends. Germline lookup yields CDR1 MGHRA and CDR2 YSYEKL. CDR3 region: CASSQDEASYNEQFF. CDR3 nucleotide sequence: TGCGCCAGCAGCCAAGATGAGGCCTCCTACAATGAGCAGTTCTTC.

This rearrangement joins TRBV21-1 to TRBJ2-3; the DNA was not used to check the table's D call, TRBD1. TRBV21-1 is a pseudogene segment. This CDR3 has 14 residues. CDR3 sequence: CASSSDSATDTQYF. DNA of the CDR3: TGTGCCAGCAGCAGCGACAGCGCCACAGATACGCAGTATTTT.

V usage is TRBV4-1 and J usage is TRBJ1-4, with TRBD1 identical over 7 bases. The CDR3 runs to 14 residues. The germline V gene has CDR1 MGHRA and CDR2 YSYEKL. J lost 8 bases, V lost 1 base, and 4 bases had no gene match. CDR3 sequence (DNA): TGCGCCAGCAGCCAAGGACAGGGAAGGGAAAAACTGTTTTTT. Its translation is CASSQGQGREKLFF.

The genes are TRBV7-9 and TRBJ1-1, with D unresolved. Germline lookup yields CDR1 SEHNR and CDR2 FQNEAQ (reference sequence). Trimming cost V 2 bases and J 4 bases, with 5 bases left between them. This CDR3 has 12 amino acids. CDR3: CASSLFSTEAFF. The CDR3 DNA sequence: TGTGCCAGCAGCTTATTTAGCACTGAAGCTTTCTTT. The full variable domain, completed using reference TRBV7-9 and TRBJ1-1, is DTGVSQNPRHKITKRGQNVTFRCDPISEHNRLYWYRQTLGQGPEFLTYFQNEAQLEKSRLLSDRFSAERPKGSFSTLEIQRTEQGDSAMYLCASSLFSTEAFFGQGTRLTVV.